A selection of T cell receptor beta chains follows, all from one sample in a study of regulatory T cells in long-lasting Graves disease. One entry per CDR3 protein, called by TCRdb with MiXCR from the multiplex PCR reads. The sample consists of under 450,000 distinct CDR3 sequences, roughly 12% of them appearing once. In addition, the sample was reused for a study of T cells in Graves' hyperthyroidism and ophthalmopathy.

The material sequenced was peripheral blood mononuclear cells (PBMCs), taken at new diagnosis, from a patient treated with antithyroid drugs. These receptors all stem from a young woman with Graves disease. Both conserved end residues are part of each CDR3. A D gene is named only where the DNA matches it firmly. Clone sizes are given selectively: once, few, many, or a class where the clone is expanded.

J gene | V gene | D gene | clone size | CDR3 protein | CDR3 DNA
TRBJ1-1 | TRBV2 | NA | once | CASSDGGVTEAFF | TGTGCCAGCAGTGATGGGGGGGTCACTGAAGCTTTCTTT
TRBJ2-3 | TRBV28 | TRBD2 | many | CASSLLWTSGIPTDTQYF | TGTGCCAGCAGTTTACTATGGACTAGCGGGATCCCCACAGATACGCAGTATTTT
TRBJ2-3 | TRBV3-1 | NA | many | CARSPKIPERALSTDTQYF | TGTGCCAGATCCCCAAAAATTCCCGAAAGAGCCCTCAGCACAGATACGCAGTATTTT
TRBJ1-5 | TRBV18 | NA | NA | CASSPRSSDQPQHF | TGTGCCAGCTCACCCCGTTCATCAGATCAGCCCCAGCATTTT
TRBJ2-7 | TRBV24-1 | NA | many | CATSDFYEQYF | TGTGCCACCAGTGATTTTTACGAGCAGTACTTC
TRBJ2-3 | TRBV12-3/TRBV12-4 | NA | NA | CASSFGDSTDTQYF | TGTGCCAGCAGTTTTGGGGACAGCACAGATACGCAGTATTTT
TRBJ2-7 | TRBV6-1 | NA | many | CASSRDGQGEYF | TGTGCCAGCAGCCGGGACGGACAAGGAGAGTACTTC
TRBJ2-7 | TRBV6-5 | TRBD2 | NA | CASSYSKLAVSYEQYF | TGTGCCAGCAGTTACTCGAAGCTAGCGGTATCCTACGAGCAGTACTTC
TRBJ1-1 | TRBV6-5 | NA | many | CASSWEGWTEAFF | TGTGCCAGCAGTTGGGAGGGGTGGACTGAAGCTTTCTTT
TRBJ1-4 | TRBV7-6 | NA | many | CASSPGPLQEKLFF | TGTGCCAGCAGCCCGGGGCCATTACAAGAAAAACTGTTTTTT